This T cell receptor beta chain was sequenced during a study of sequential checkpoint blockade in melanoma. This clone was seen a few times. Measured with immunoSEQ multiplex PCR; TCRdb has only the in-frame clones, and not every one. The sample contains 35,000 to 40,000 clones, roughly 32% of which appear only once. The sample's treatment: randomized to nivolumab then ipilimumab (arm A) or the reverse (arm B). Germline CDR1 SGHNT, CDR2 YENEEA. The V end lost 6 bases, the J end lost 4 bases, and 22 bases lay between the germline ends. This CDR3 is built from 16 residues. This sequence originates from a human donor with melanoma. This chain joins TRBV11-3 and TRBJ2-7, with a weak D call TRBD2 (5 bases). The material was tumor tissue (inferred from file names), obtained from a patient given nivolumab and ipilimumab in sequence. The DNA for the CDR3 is TGTGCCAGCAGTCCAGGAGGCGGTGGGTTGGGGTACGAGCAGTACTTC. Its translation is CASSPGGGGLGYEQYF. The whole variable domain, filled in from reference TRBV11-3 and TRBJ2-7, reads EAGVVQSPRYKIIEKKQPVAFWCNPISGHNTLYWYLQNLGQGPELLIRYENEEAVDDSQLPKDRFSAERLKGVDSTLKIQPAELGDSAVYLCASSPGGGGLGYEQYFGPGTRLTVT.